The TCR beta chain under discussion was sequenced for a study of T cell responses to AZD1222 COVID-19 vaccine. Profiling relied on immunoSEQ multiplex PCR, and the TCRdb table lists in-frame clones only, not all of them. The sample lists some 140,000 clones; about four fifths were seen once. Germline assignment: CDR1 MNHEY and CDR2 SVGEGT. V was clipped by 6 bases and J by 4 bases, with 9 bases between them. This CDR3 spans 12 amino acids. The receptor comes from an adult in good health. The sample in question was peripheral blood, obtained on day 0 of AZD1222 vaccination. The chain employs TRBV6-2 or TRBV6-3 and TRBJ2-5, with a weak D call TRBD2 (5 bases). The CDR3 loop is CASSDRGETQYF. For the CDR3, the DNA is TGTGCCAGCAGCGACCGGGGAGAGACCCAGTACTTC.